Listed here is a single T cell receptor beta chain. TCRdb's copy holds only in-frame clones and misses some; the assay was immunoSEQ multiplex PCR. The sample comprises more than 55,000 clones, roughly nine tenths of which are singletons, and approximately 10% rests with the top ten. This entry belongs to a study of OX40 agonist ivuxolimab in advanced cancers. CDR1 is MDHEN, CDR2 SYDVKM, per germline. J was trimmed by 9 bases and V by 2 bases; bases with no gene match: 13. The CDR3 length is 16 residues. This clonotype originated in an adult with an advanced solid tumor such as melanoma, head and neck, liver or kidney cancer. This specimen consisted of CD4+ or CD8+ T cells sorted from blood, obtained in a trial of the OX40 agonist ivuxolimab. The chain links TRBV28 to TRBJ2-1; 7 positions match TRBD2. CDR3 residues: CASSLARGSREGEQFF. For the CDR3, the DNA is TGTGCCAGCAGTTTAGCGCGCGGGAGTCGAGAGGGTGAGCAGTTCTTC.